Sequencing of this T cell receptor (beta chain) was carried out in a study of long-term antiretroviral therapy in people with HIV. Study results and limitations: Transplant-donor-level diversity was not reached after ART, though diversity increased.

The immunoSEQ assay was v3.0, run at survey level. TCRdb's table, derived via immunoSEQ multiplex PCR, lists solely in-frame clones and lacks some. The sample lists 15,000 to 20,000 clones, about four fifths occurring once. Comment on this clone: The antigen remains unidentified.

CDR3 length: 14 residues. Germline V CDR1 and CDR2: SGDLS, YYNGEE. The V end was cut by 4 bases, the J end by 0 bases, with 11 bases between. The source of this sequence is a man younger than 35 with HIV. This sample comprised unsorted PBMCs, obtained at the start of antiretroviral therapy, before treatment. V and J are TRBV9 and TRBJ2-7; possibly TRBD1 for D (5 bases). The DNA of the CDR3 is TGTGCCAGCAGCCGGACGGACACCTCCTACGAGCAGTACTTC. Amino acid sequence: CASSRTDTSYEQYF.